These 32 T cell receptor beta chains originate from one sample sequenced in a study of blood T cell repertoires in COVID-19. Method: immunoSEQ multiplex PCR; TCRdb's copy keeps in-frame clones and lacks some. This table holds approximately 240,000 clones, 80% to 85% found once. Sequenced input: peripheral blood. The receptors originated from a woman aged 25 to 39 who had recovered from COVID-19.

This chain joins TRBV10-3 and TRBJ2-7; D may be TRBD2 (6 bases). Trimming cost V 5 bases and J 5 bases, with 13 bases left between them. The CDR3 extends over 13 amino acids. Germline V gene data show CDR1 as ENHRY and CDR2 as SYGVKD. In DNA, the CDR3 is TGTGCCATCAGTCCTAGCGCCCCAGACGAGCAGTACTTC. As protein: CAISPSAPDEQYF.

This clone was counted between two and nine times. CDR3 amino acids: CASFPFGTTTEAFF. CDR3 in DNA: TGTGCCAGTTTTCCGTTCGGGACAACGACTGAAGCTTTCTTT. The V call is TRBV28, the J call TRBJ1-1; possible D gene TRBD1, 6 bases. The ends were cut back, 9 bases at V and 5 bases at J, with 19 bases in the middle. CDR1 and CDR2 from the germline V gene are MDHEN and SYDVKM. This CDR3 spans 14 amino acids.

V and J are TRBV18 and TRBJ1-3, with unresolved D. The V and J ends lost 2 bases and 2 bases respectively, with 16 bases between them. This CDR3 comprises 17 residues. Per germline, CDR1 KGHSH and CDR2 LQKENI. The DNA of the CDR3 is TGTGCCAGCTCACCATTCCCCCCCCTAGACGCTGGAAACACCATATATTTT. It codes for CASSPFPPLDAGNTIYF. Looking up the rest from reference TRBV18 and TRBJ1-3 gives the full variable domain: NAGVMQNPRHLVRRRGQEARLRCSPMKGHSHVYWYRQLPEEGLKFMVYLQKENIIDESGMPKERFSAEFPKEGPSILRIQQVVRGDSAAYFCASSPFPPLDAGNTIYFGEGSWLTVV.

This rearrangement joins TRBV2 to TRBJ2-2; 10 bases align to TRBD2. Germline V gene data show CDR1 as SNHLY and CDR2 as FYNNEI. The CDR3 covers 15 residues. Trimming removed 5 bases from V and 6 bases from J; junction bases left unmatched: 6. CDR3 sequence reads: CASSPAGGPSGELFF. The CDR3, as DNA: TGTGCCAGCAGTCCAGCGGGAGGGCCTTCCGGGGAGCTGTTTTTT.

The chain carries TRBV28 and TRBJ1-5; no firm D call. Germline V gene lookup returns CDR1 MDHEN and CDR2 SYDVKM. The length of the CDR3 is 14 residues. Trimming took 2 bases from V and 6 from J, leaving 11 bases between them. CDR3 DNA sequence: TGTGCCAGCAGTTTACCCCAGAAGCGTCAGCCCCAGCATTTT. Amino acid sequence: CASSLPQKRQPQHF.

This sequence joins TRBV29-1 and TRBJ2-3; TRBD1 aligns across 8 bases. Germline V CDR1 and CDR2: SQVTM, ANQGSEA. There are 15 residues in the CDR3. Losses at the gene ends were 6 bases for V and 4 bases for J; bases not matched to a gene: 12. CDR3 nucleotides: TGCAGCGTGGGTACCGGGACAGGAAACCCAGATACGCAGTATTTT. This codes for CSVGTGTGNPDTQYF.

This clone was counted a few times. Here the CDR3 reads CASSKGGQGLNTGELFF. As DNA, the CDR3 is TGTGCCAGCAGCAAAGGGGGACAGGGGCTGAACACCGGGGAGCTGTTTTTT. V and J are TRBV11-3 and TRBJ2-2, with TRBD1 identical over 10 bases. Germline V lookup: CDR1 SGHNT, CDR2 YENEEA. CDR3 length: 17 amino acids. The junction had 7 bases not matched to a gene; V was cut back by 5 bases and J by 1 base. Supplemented by reference TRBV11-3 and TRBJ2-2, the full variable domain reads EAGVVQSPRYKIIEKKQPVAFWCNPISGHNTLYWYLQNLGQGPELLIRYENEEAVDDSQLPKDRFSAERLKGVDSTLKIQPAELGDSAVYLCASSKGGQGLNTGELFFGEGSRLTVL.

Only a few counts were recorded for this clone. CDR3 region: CASSQDYEQGGYEQYF. The CDR3 DNA reads as TGCGCCAGCAGCCAAGATTATGAGCAGGGGGGCTACGAGCAGTACTTC. The J gene is TRBJ2-7, the V gene TRBV4-1; tentative D call: TRBD1 (7 bases). Trimming removed 0 bases at V and 3 bases at J, with 15 bases between. This CDR3 contains 16 residues. Germline loops: CDR1 MGHRA, CDR2 YSYEKL.

The chain recombines TRBV6-4 with TRBJ1-1; 9 bases map to TRBD1. Trimming removed 4 bases from V and 6 bases from J; junction bases left unmatched: 3. The CDR3 covers 13 residues. In germline, CDR1 is MRHNA, CDR2 SNTAGT. CDR3: CASSATGGAEAFF. CDR3 nucleotides: TGTGCCAGCAGTGCGACAGGGGGGGCTGAAGCTTTCTTT.

The V gene is TRBV28, the J gene TRBJ2-7; TRBD1 agrees at 7 bases. CDR1 and CDR2 (germline): MDHEN, SYDVKM. V shed 5 bases and J 3 bases; nucleotides not matched to a gene: 4. The CDR3 runs 13 residues. The CDR3 sequence: CASSPGQNYEQYF. The CDR3 nucleotides read TGTGCCAGCAGTCCGGGACAGAACTACGAGCAGTACTTC.

The rearrangement uses TRBV28 and TRBJ1-6, with 9 bases lining up with TRBD1. Germline assignment: CDR1 MDHEN and CDR2 SYDVKM. V gave up 6 bases and J gave up 9 bases; unmatched junction bases: 9. The CDR3 runs to 15 residues. The CDR3 DNA is TGTGCCAGCAGCCCGACGGGACAGGGAAGTTCACCCCTCCACTTT. Its protein product is CASSPTGQGSSPLHF.

The chain recombines TRBV28 with TRBJ1-1, with no clear D. CDR1 and CDR2 from the germline V gene are MDHEN and SYDVKM. Trimming took 5 bases from V and 6 from J, leaving 16 bases between them. The CDR3 is made up of 14 amino acids. The CDR3 DNA reads TGTGCCAGCAGTGCTCACTCTCGAACCTCTGAAGCTTTCTTT. It specifies CASSAHSRTSEAFF.

The chain links TRBV9 to TRBJ1-2; D not certain. This CDR3 region has 12 residues. V shed 5 bases and J shed 7 bases, with 12 bases lying between them. Germline V CDR1 and CDR2: SGDLS, YYNGEE. The CDR3 loop is CASRGGSIGYTF. The CDR3 bases are TGTGCCAGCAGGGGTGGGAGTATTGGCTACACCTTC.

The rearrangement uses TRBV11-2 and TRBJ1-2; D remains ambiguous. The CDR3 totals 11 residues. V dropped 5 bases and J dropped 8 bases, with 9 bases sitting between them. The germline V gene has CDR1 SGHAT and CDR2 FQNNGV. The CDR3 reads CASSLLEGYTF. The CDR3 DNA reads as TGTGCCAGCAGCCTTTTGGAGGGCTACACCTTC.

The chain joins TRBV19 to TRBJ1-2; D is undetermined. The ends were cut back, 9 bases at V and 0 bases at J, with 5 bases in the middle. CDR1 and CDR2 from the germline V gene are LNHDA and SQIVND (reference sequence). The CDR3 loop spans 11 amino acids. In DNA, the CDR3 is TGTGCCAGCAGGTCTAACTATGGCTACACCTTC. It encodes CASRSNYGYTF.

This chain uses TRBV30 with TRBJ2-7, with 9 bases lining up with TRBD1. Germline loops: CDR1 GTSNPN, CDR2 SVGIG (reference sequence). The J segment lost 5 bases and the V segment lost 5 bases, leaving 10 bases of the junction unmatched. This CDR3 region has 14 residues. Here the CDR3 DNA reads TGTGCCTGGGCCATCGGGACAGGGTTAAACGAGCAGTACTTC. Protein product: CAWAIGTGLNEQYF.

This sequence joins TRBV24-1 and TRBJ2-1; possibly TRBD2 for D (5 bases). Germline V gene lookup returns CDR1 KGHDR and CDR2 SFDVKD. This CDR3 contains 15 residues. V shed 3 bases and J shed 1 base, with 9 bases lying between them. For the CDR3, the DNA is TGTGCCACCAGTGATGGAGGATTTTCCTACAATGAGCAGTTCTTC. Amino acid sequence: CATSDGGFSYNEQFF.

The CDR3 DNA sequence: TGTGCCAGCAGTCCCAGGGGTGCTAATGAAAAACTGTTTTTT. Encoded protein: CASSPRGANEKLFF. The V call is TRBV2, the J call TRBJ1-4; a possible D gene is TRBD1 (6 bases). Germline V gives CDR1 SNHLY, CDR2 FYNNEI. V gave up 5 bases and J gave up 3 bases, with 10 bases separating them. This CDR3 spans 14 amino acids.

The chain joins TRBV27 to TRBJ2-3, with 11 positions matching TRBD2. V shed 5 bases, J shed 0 bases, and the junction held 7 bases outside the gene matches. Germline V lookup: CDR1 MNHEY, CDR2 SMNVEV (reference sequence). This CDR3 spans 17 amino acids. In DNA form, the CDR3 reads TGTGCCAGCAGTCCACTCCGGACTAGCGGGAGCACAGATACGCAGTATTTT. This codes for CASSPLRTSGSTDTQYF.

The chain employs TRBV7-9 and TRBJ1-6; 9 nucleotides line up with TRBD1. V gave up 10 bases and J gave up 4 bases; unmatched junction bases: 8. Germline assignment: CDR1 SEHNR and CDR2 FQNEAQ (reference sequence). The CDR3 sequence is 15 residues long. The DNA of the CDR3 is TGTGCCACGGGATCACAGGGGGCTTATAATTCACCCCTCCACTTT. It is translated as CATGSQGAYNSPLHF.

This chain links TRBV5-1 with TRBJ1-4; 10 positions match TRBD1. This CDR3 has 16 amino acids. The germline V gene has CDR1 SGHRS and CDR2 YFSETQ. V lost 4 bases and J lost 4; bases outside the gene matches: 7. In DNA form, the CDR3 reads TGCGCCAGCAGCGATGACAGGGGGCCTGGTAATGAAAAACTGTTTTTT. Translating gives CASSDDRGPGNEKLFF.

This rearrangement joins TRBV3-1 (or the pseudogene TRBV3-2) to TRBJ1-5, with D perhaps matching TRBD1 (6 bases). This CDR3 region has 14 residues. With 3 bases removed from V and 9 bases from J, the gap between germline ends came to 15 bases. The germline gives CDR1 LGHDT, CDR2 YNNKEL (reference sequence). CDR3 loop: CASSHSAQGWPQHF. CDR3 bases: TGTGCCAGCAGCCACTCAGCGCAGGGGTGGCCCCAGCATTTT.

This chain joins TRBV5-1 and TRBJ2-2; 11 nucleotides agree with TRBD2. The J segment lost 0 bases and the V segment lost 3 bases, leaving 1 base of the junction unmatched. Germline V gives CDR1 SGHRS, CDR2 YFSETQ. The CDR3 has 16 amino acids. The CDR3: CASSSTSGTNTGELFF. For the CDR3, the DNA is TGCGCCAGCAGCTCGACTAGCGGGACGAACACCGGGGAGCTGTTTTTT.

The chain combines TRBV18 with TRBJ1-4, with 9 bases fitting TRBD1. V was clipped by 3 bases and J by 5 bases; unmatched bases: 4. The CDR3 has 15 amino acids. CDR1 KGHSH and CDR2 LQKENI come from the germline V gene. The CDR3 protein is CASSPGTGRNEKLFF. DNA of the CDR3: TGTGCCAGCTCACCGGGGACAGGGCGGAATGAAAAACTGTTTTTT.

The genes are TRBV5-1 and TRBJ1-6; 9 bases match TRBD1. Germline loops: CDR1 SGHRS, CDR2 YFSETQ. The CDR3 spans 15 residues. V lost 7 bases to trimming and J lost 9 bases; unmatched junction nucleotides: 11. The CDR3 DNA reads TGCGCCAGCGGCGAACCGGGACAGGGAGCTTCACCCCTCCACTTT. This encodes CASGEPGQGASPLHF.

J is TRBJ2-5 and V is TRBV5-1; the match to TRBD1 covers 10 bases. Germline V lookup: CDR1 SGHRS, CDR2 YFSETQ. This CDR3 comprises 15 residues. Trimming at V came to 4 bases and at J to 5 bases, leaving 8 bases not matched to a gene. As DNA, the CDR3 is TGCGCCAGCAGCCAGGGACAGGGGTTAGGCGAGACCCAGTACTTC. Residues: CASSQGQGLGETQYF.

CDR3 loop: CAWSVRLAGEQYF. CDR3 nucleotide sequence: TGTGCCTGGAGTGTACGACTAGCGGGGGAGCAGTACTTC. The chain couples TRBV30 to TRBJ2-7; 11 positions agree with TRBD2. The V gene's germline CDR1 is GTSNPN and CDR2 SVGIG (reference sequence). This CDR3 region has 13 residues. V shed 0 bases and J 7 bases; nucleotides not matched to a gene: 2.

V gene TRBV27 combines with J gene TRBJ2-7, with 10 bases aligning to TRBD2. CDR1 MNHEY and CDR2 SMNVEV come from the germline V gene (reference sequence). CDR3 length: 14 residues. The trim removed 3 bases at V and 3 bases at J, leaving 2 bases unmatched. The CDR3 sequence: CASSFQREGYEQYF. The CDR3 nucleotides read TGTGCCAGCAGTTTTCAGCGGGAGGGCTACGAGCAGTACTTC.

This clone was observed many times. The DNA of the CDR3 is TGCAGCGCCCGGCGGGTCTCCTACGAGCAGTACTTC. Its translation is CSARRVSYEQYF. The genes are TRBV29-1 and TRBJ2-7; D might be TRBD2 (5 bases). Germline V gene lookup returns CDR1 SQVTM and CDR2 ANQGSEA. The V and J ends lost 7 bases and 0 bases respectively, with 10 bases between them. The CDR3 has 12 amino acids.

The chain couples TRBV9 to TRBJ1-5; D call uncertain. V was shortened by 0 bases and J by 4 bases, with 11 bases between the two germline ends. This CDR3 is 15 amino acids long. From germline, CDR1 is SGDLS and CDR2 YYNGEE. The chain's CDR3 is CASSVEEGRNQPQHF. CDR3 in DNA: TGTGCCAGCAGCGTAGAGGAGGGTCGAAATCAGCCCCAGCATTTT.

The gene calls are TRBV23-1 and TRBJ1-5; perhaps TRBD1 as D (5 bases). TRBV23-1 is known as an ORF, though its function is uncertain. This CDR3 spans 15 amino acids. V was cut by 0 bases and J by 9 bases, with 15 bases left in between. The CDR3 nucleotides are TGCGCCAGCAGTCAATCGTCTTCAGGGATTCCGCCCCAGCATTTT. Amino acids: CASSQSSSGIPPQHF.

This chain uses TRBV3-1 (or the pseudogene TRBV3-2) with TRBJ2-3; 8 nucleotides line up with TRBD2. The CDR3 has 14 amino acids. The germline gives CDR1 LGHDT, CDR2 YNNKEL (reference sequence). The V segment lost 4 bases and the J segment 2 bases; nucleotides outside the gene matches: 2. CDR3 nucleotide sequence: TGTGCCAGCAGCCCTAGCGGGTCCACAGATACGCAGTATTTT. This translates into CASSPSGSTDTQYF.